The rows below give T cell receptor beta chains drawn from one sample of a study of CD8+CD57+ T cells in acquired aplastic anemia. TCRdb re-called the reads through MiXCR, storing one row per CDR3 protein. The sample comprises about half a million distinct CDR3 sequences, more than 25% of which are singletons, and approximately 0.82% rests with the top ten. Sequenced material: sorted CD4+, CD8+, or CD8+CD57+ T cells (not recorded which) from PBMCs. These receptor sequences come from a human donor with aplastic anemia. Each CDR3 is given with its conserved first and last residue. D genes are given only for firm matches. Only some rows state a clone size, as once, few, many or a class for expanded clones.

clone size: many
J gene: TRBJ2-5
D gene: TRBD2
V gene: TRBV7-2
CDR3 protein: CASSLGLAGVRETQYF
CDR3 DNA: TGTGCCAGCAGCTTAGGACTAGCGGGGGTCCGGGAGACCCAGTACTTC

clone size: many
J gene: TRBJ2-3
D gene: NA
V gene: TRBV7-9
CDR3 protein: CASSLGLVDTQYF
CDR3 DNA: TGTGCCAGCAGCTTAGGACTAGTCGATACGCAGTATTTT

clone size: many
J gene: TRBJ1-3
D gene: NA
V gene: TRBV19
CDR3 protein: CASSMVVGSGNTIYF
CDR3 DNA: TGTGCCAGTAGTATGGTTGTGGGCTCTGGAAACACCATATATTTT

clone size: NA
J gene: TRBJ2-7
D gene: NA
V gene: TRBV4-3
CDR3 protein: CASSQESRASYEQYF
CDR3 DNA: TGCGCCAGCAGCCAAGAATCCAGGGCGTCCTACGAGCAGTACTTC

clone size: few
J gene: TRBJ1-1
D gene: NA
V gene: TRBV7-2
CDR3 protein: CASSLAGTSNTEAFF
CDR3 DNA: TGTGCCAGCAGCTTAGCAGGGACGTCTAACACTGAAGCTTTCTTT

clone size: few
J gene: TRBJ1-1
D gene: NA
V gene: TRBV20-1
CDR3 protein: CSARGGQTEAFF
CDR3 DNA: TGCAGTGCTAGGGGGGGGCAGACTGAAGCTTTCTTT

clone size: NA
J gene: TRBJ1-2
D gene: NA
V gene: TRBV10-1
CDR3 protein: CASSESEGPYGYTF
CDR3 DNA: TGCGCCAGCAGTGAGTCAGAGGGCCCCTATGGCTACACCTTC

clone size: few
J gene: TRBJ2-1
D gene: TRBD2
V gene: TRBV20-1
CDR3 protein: CSADSGRSYNEQFF
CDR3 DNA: TGCAGTGCTGATAGCGGGAGGTCTTACAATGAGCAGTTCTTC

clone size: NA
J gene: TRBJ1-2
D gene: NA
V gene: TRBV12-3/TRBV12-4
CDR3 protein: CASSLVGRYGYTF
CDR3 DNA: TGTGCCAGCAGTTTGGTCGGGCGCTATGGCTACACCTTC

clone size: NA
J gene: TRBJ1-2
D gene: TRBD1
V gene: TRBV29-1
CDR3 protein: CSVDGQGPYGYTF
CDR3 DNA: TGCAGCGTTGATGGACAGGGCCCCTATGGCTACACCTTC

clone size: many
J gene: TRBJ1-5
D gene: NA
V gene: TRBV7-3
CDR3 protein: CASSWGPNQPQHF
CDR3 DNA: TGTGCCAGCAGCTGGGGTCCCAATCAGCCCCAGCATTTT

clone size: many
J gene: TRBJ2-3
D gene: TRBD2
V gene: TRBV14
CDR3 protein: CASSLTSGTDTQYF
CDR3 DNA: TGTGCCAGCAGCCTGACTAGCGGAACAGATACGCAGTATTTT

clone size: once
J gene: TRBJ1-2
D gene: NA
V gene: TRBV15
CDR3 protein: CATSRRSGGNGYTF
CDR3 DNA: TGTGCCACCAGCAGAAGGTCTGGGGGAAATGGCTACACCTTC

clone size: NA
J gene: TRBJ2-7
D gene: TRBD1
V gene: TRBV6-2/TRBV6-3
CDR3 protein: CASSNTGGEQYF
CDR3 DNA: TGTGCCAGCAGCAATACAGGGGGCGAGCAGTACTTC

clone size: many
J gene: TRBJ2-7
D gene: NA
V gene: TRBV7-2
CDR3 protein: CASSSNLDSGQYF
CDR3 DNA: TGTGCCAGCAGCTCTAATCTCGATTCGGGGCAGTACTTC

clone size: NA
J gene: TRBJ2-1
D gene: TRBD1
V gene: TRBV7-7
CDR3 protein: CASSLGQATYNEQFF
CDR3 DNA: TGTGCTAGCAGCTTAGGACAGGCAACCTACAATGAGCAGTTCTTC

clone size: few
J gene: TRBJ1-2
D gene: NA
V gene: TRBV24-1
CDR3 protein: CATSDARFGEGYTF
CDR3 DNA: TGTGCCACCAGTGATGCCCGTTTCGGTGAGGGCTACACCTTC

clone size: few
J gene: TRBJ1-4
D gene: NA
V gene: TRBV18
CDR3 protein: CASSIETDEKLFF
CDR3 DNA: TGTGCCAGCTCAATCGAGACGGATGAAAAACTGTTTTTT

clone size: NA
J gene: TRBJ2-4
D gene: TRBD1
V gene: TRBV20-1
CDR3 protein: CSARRGQGKNIQYF
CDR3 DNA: TGCAGTGCTAGACGTGGACAGGGGAAAAACATTCAGTACTTC